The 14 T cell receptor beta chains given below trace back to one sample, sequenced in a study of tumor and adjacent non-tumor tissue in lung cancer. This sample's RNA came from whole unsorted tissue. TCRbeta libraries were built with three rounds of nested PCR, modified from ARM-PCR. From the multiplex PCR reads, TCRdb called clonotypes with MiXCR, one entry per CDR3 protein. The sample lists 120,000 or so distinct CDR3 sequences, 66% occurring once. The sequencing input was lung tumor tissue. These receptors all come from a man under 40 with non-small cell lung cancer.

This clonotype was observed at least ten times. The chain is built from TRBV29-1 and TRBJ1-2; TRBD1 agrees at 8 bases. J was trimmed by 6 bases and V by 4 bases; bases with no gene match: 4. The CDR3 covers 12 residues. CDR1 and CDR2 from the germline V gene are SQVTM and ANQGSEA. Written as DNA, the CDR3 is TGCAGCGTTGGACAGGGGCGGGATGGCTACACCTTC. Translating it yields CSVGQGRDGYTF.

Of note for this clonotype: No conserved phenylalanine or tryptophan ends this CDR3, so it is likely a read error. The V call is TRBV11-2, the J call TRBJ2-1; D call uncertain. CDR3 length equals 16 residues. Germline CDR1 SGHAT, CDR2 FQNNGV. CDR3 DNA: TGTGCCTGCAGCTCTGCGACATGGCCCTCCTACAATGAGCAGTTCTTA. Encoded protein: CACSSATWPSYNEQFL.

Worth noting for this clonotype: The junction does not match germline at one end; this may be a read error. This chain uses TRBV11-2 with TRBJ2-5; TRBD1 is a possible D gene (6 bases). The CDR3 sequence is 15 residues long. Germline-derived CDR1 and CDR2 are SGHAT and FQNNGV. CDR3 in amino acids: CTSSRRTDPGETQYF. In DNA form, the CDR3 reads TGTACCAGCAGCAGGAGGACAGATCCCGGGGAGACCCAGTACTTC.

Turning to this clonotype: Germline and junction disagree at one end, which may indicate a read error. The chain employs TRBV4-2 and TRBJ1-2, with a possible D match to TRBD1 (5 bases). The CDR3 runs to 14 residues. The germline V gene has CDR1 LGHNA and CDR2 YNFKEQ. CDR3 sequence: CASSQVTANYDYTF. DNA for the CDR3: TGTGCCAGCAGCCAAGTGACAGCAAATTATGACTACACCTTC.

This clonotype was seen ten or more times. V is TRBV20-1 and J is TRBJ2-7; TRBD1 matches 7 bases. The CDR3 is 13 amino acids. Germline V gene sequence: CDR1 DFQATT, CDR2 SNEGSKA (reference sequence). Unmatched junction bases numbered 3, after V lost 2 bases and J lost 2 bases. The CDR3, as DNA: TGCAGTGCTAGAAGACAGGGCACCTACGAGCAGTACTTC. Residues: CSARRQGTYEQYF.

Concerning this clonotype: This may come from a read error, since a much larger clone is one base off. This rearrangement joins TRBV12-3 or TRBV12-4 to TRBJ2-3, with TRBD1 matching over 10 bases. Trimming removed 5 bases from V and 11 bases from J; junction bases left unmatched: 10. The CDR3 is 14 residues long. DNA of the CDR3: TGTGCCAGCAGTCCGGGACAGGGGAGTGAGGTGCAGTATTTT. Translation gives CASSPGQGSEVQYF.

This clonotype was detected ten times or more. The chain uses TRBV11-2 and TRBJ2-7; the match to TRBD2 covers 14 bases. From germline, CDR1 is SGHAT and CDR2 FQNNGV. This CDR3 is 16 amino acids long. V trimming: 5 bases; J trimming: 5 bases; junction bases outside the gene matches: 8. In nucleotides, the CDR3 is TGTGCCAGCAGCCCCAGACTAGCGGGAGGGGTAAACGAGCAGTACTTC. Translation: CASSPRLAGGVNEQYF.

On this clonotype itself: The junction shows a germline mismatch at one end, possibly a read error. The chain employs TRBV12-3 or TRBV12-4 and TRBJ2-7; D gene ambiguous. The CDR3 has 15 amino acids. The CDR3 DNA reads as TGTGCCAGCAGTATTATAGGAACAGCTAACTACGAGCGGTACTTC. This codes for CASSIIGTANYERYF.

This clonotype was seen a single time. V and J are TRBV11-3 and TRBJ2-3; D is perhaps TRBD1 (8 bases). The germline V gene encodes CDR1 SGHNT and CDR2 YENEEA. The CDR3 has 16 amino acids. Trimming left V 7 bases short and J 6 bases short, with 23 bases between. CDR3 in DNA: TGTGCCAGCAACCAACAGGGGGGGACGGTGACTGATACGCAGTATTTT. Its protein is CASNQQGGTVTDTQYF.

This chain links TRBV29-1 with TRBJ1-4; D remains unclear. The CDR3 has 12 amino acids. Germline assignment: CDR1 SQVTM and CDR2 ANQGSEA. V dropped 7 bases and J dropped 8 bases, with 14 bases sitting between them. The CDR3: CSAASSIEKLFF. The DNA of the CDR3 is TGCAGCGCGGCCTCATCGATCGAAAAACTGTTTTTT.

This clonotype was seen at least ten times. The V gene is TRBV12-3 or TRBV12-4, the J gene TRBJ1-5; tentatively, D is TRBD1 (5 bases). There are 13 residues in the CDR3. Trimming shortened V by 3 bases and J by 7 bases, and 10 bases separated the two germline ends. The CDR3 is CASSLDGAQPQHF. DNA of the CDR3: TGTGCCAGCAGTTTGGACGGGGCCCAGCCCCAGCATTTT.

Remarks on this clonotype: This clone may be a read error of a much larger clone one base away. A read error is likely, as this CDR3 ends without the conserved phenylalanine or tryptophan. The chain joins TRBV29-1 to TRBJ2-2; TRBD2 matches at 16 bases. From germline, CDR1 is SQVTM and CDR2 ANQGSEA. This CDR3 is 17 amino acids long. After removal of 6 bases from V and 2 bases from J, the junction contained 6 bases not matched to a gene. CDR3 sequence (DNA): TGCAGCGTCGAGGGACTAGCGGGGGGGGGTAACACCGGGGAGCTGTTTTCT. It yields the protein CSVEGLAGGGNTGELFS.

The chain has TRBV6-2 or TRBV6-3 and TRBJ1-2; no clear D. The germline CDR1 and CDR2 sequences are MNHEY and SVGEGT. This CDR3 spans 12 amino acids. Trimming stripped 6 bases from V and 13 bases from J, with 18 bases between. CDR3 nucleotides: TGTGCCAGCAGCCCCCCCGGAGGGTGCTGCACCTTC. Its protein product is CASSPPGGCCTF.

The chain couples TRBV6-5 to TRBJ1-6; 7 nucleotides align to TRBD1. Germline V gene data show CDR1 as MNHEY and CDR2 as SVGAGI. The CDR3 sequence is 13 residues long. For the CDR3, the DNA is TGTGTCAGAAGTAGACAGGGAAATTCACCCCTCCACTTT. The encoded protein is CVRSRQGNSPLHF.